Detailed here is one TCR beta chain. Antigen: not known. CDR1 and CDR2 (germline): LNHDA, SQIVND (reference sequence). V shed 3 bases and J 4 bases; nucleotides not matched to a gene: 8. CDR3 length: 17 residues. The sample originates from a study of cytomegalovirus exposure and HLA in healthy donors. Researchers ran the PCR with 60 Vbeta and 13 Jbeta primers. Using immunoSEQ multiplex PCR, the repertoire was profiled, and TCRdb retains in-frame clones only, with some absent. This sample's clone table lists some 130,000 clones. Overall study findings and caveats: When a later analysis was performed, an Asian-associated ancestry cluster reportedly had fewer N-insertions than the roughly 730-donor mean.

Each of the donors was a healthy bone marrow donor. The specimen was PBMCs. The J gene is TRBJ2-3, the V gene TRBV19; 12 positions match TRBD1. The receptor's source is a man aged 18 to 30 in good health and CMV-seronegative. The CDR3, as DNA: TGTGCCAGTAGTATCTCCGGGACAGGGGGCATGGCAGATACGCAGTATTTT. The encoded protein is CASSISGTGGMADTQYF.